This TCR beta chain appears in the sequencing data of a study of spatial heterogeneity in lung cancer. V was shortened by 3 bases and J by 5 bases, with 7 bases between the two germline ends. This CDR3 region has 12 residues. Germline CDR1 reads LGHDT; CDR2 reads YNNKEL (reference sequence). Time point defined: blood at routine non-recurrence follow-up after resection. This clonotype was detected ten times or more. TCRdb re-derived calls from the 5' RACE reads in MiXCR, one entry per CDR3 protein. Of roughly 70,000 distinct CDR3 sequences in the sample, roughly 8.9% were seen once. The gene calls are TRBV3-1 and TRBJ1-1; D unresolved. The sequencing used PBMCs, collected at follow-up. This clonotype was obtained from a female donor with early-stage non-small cell lung cancer. The CDR3: CASSHSWTEAFF. As DNA, the CDR3 is TGTGCCAGCAGCCATAGTTGGACTGAAGCTTTCTTT.